A single sample gave rise to the 11 T cell receptor beta chains below, sequenced in a study of shared clonotypes between healthy human individuals (dated by TCRdb to 2020 to 2021). Libraries were constructed by the immunoSEQ multiplex PCR assay. Held by TCRdb, this immuneACCESS table contains in-frame sequences only and omits some clones. Under half of the omission traces to an unresolved V gene where checked; the cause of the rest is unknown. Here the sample has some 700,000 clones; around 90% occur a single time. Of the sample, around a third is held by the ten largest clones. Input material: memory CD8+ T cells from PBMCs. Reading the label with the study, this specimen's cell subset or site is: CD45RO+ cells pooled with CCR7-negative TemRA cells. Receptor source: a man younger than 35 in good health. Some clones in this sample may be carry-over from other donors' samples.

V usage is TRBV14 and J usage is TRBJ1-2, with D perhaps matching TRBD1 (6 bases). The CDR3 runs 13 residues. The V gene lost 6 bases and the J gene lost 6 bases, with 14 bases spanning the gap. Germline V gene sequence: CDR1 SGHDN, CDR2 FVKESK. The chain's CDR3 is CASREDRWNGYTF. The CDR3 region has the DNA TGTGCCAGCAGAGAAGACAGGTGGAATGGCTACACCTTC.

DNA for the CDR3: TGTGCCAGCAGCTTAGTGTCTAGCGCGTACAATGAGCAGTTCTTC. Translating gives CASSLVSSAYNEQFF. The chain combines TRBV7-9 with TRBJ2-1, with a weak D call TRBD2 (6 bases). The CDR3 is 15 amino acids. Trimming cost V 1 base and J 4 bases, with 11 bases left between them. Germline CDR1 reads SEHNR; CDR2 reads FQNEAQ (reference sequence).

This clone has a single count. J is TRBJ2-1 and V is TRBV7-2, with a possible D match to TRBD2 (6 bases). Germline values: CDR1 SGHTA, CDR2 FQGNSA. This CDR3 region has 15 residues. Trimming left V 5 bases short and J 8 bases short, with 19 bases between. CDR3 bases: TGTGCCAGCAGCCCGTGGGACTTCGGTCGAGATGAGCAGTTCTTC. Protein sequence: CASSPWDFGRDEQFF.

The chain joins TRBV6-5 to TRBJ2-1, with D perhaps TRBD2 (6 bases). CDR3 length equals 16 residues. The V end was cut by 2 bases, the J end by 5 bases, with 16 bases between. Germline-derived CDR1 and CDR2 are MNHEY and SVGAGI. The CDR3 DNA sequence: TGTGCCAGCAGTTACCCCACGGGGGATAGTCACAATGAGCAGTTCTTC. This encodes CASSYPTGDSHNEQFF.

This clone was detected only once. The V call is TRBV28, the J call TRBJ2-5; possible D gene TRBD1, 6 bases. The V end was cut by 8 bases, the J end by 1 base, with 20 bases between. This CDR3 contains 16 residues. The germline V gene encodes CDR1 MDHEN and CDR2 SYDVKM. The DNA of the CDR3 is TGTGCCAGCCTACCCGAACAGGGAATATCCCAAGAGACCCAGTACTTC. This translates into CASLPEQGISQETQYF.

This clone was seen only once. The chain uses TRBV5-4 and TRBJ2-7; D is tentatively TRBD1 or TRBD2 (5 bases each). The CDR3 length is 13 residues. The V and J ends lost 3 bases and 2 bases respectively, with 9 bases between them. The germline V gene has CDR1 SGHNT and CDR2 YYREEE (reference sequence). CDR3 sequence reads: CASSSVGAYEQYF. The CDR3 DNA is TGTGCCAGCAGCTCCGTGGGGGCCTACGAGCAGTACTTC. The entire variable domain, with the rest obtained from reference TRBV5-4 and TRBJ2-7, is as follows: ETGVTQSPTHLIKTRGQQVTLRCSSQSGHNTVSWYQQALGQGPQFIFQYYREEENGRGNFPPRFSGLQFPNYSSELNVNALELDDSALYLCASSSVGAYEQYFGPGTRLTVT.

This chain links TRBV10-2 with TRBJ2-3; D possibly corresponds to TRBD1 (6 bases). The germline V and J ends were trimmed by 3 bases and 4 bases, with 14 bases remaining between them. Germline V gene data show CDR1 as WSHSY and CDR2 as SAAADI. CDR3 length: 15 amino acids. The CDR3 coding sequence is TGCGCCAGCAGTGAATTCAGGGGCGGGCCAGATACGCAGTATTTT. It is translated as CASSEFRGGPDTQYF.

The chain employs TRBV6-5 and TRBJ2-3; 7 bases match TRBD2. The CDR3 totals 15 residues. Germline V gives CDR1 MNHEY, CDR2 SVGAGI. V shed 7 bases and J 4 bases; nucleotides not matched to a gene: 11. CDR3 in DNA: TGTGCCAGCACCCTCGGGGGAGGGCCGGCAGATACGCAGTATTTT. Its protein is CASTLGGGPADTQYF.

J is TRBJ1-1 and V is TRBV19; the D gene is possibly TRBD1 (5 bases). The V gene lost 1 base and the J gene lost 1 base, with 10 bases spanning the gap. The CDR3 sequence is 15 residues long. Looked up from germline, CDR1 is LNHDA and CDR2 is SQIVND (reference sequence). DNA of the CDR3: TGTGCCAGTAGTATAGCCGGGACGGCGAACACTGAAGCTTTCTTT. Translating gives CASSIAGTANTEAFF.

V usage is TRBV14 and J usage is TRBJ2-3, with TRBD2 as a possible D gene (5 bases). Germline V lookup: CDR1 SGHDN, CDR2 FVKESK. The CDR3 is made up of 16 amino acids. The V and J ends lost 2 bases and 1 base respectively, with 13 bases between them. This CDR3 reads CASSQYPRAGTDTQYF. The CDR3 bases are TGTGCCAGCAGCCAATACCCGAGGGCAGGCACAGATACGCAGTATTTT. Drawing the rest from reference TRBV14 and TRBJ2-3, the complete variable domain is EAGVTQFPSHSVIEKGQTVTLRCDPISGHDNLYWYRRVMGKEIKFLLHFVKESKQDESGMPNNRFLAERTGGTYSTLKVQPAELEDSGVYFCASSQYPRAGTDTQYFGPGTRLTVL.

Concerning this clone itself: Within the sample, other DNA sequences also encode this same CDR3. The V gene is TRBV6-4, the J gene TRBJ2-1; D possibly uses TRBD1 or TRBD2 (6 bases each). Germline CDR1 reads MRHNA; CDR2 reads SNTAGT. With 0 bases removed from V and 0 bases from J, the gap between germline ends came to 9 bases. The CDR3 has 16 amino acids. The CDR3 loop reads CASSDSGGSSYNEQFF. In DNA, the CDR3 is TGTGCCAGCAGTGACTCAGGGGGGAGCTCCTACAATGAGCAGTTCTTC.